This TCR beta chain was observed in a study of Ad26.COV2.S vaccination and SARS-CoV-2 variants. Broader study findings: Those who received the vaccine showed greater spike-specific TCR breadth than those given placebo.

V gave up 4 bases and J gave up 6 bases; unmatched junction bases: 7. CDR3 length: 15 residues. CDR1 LNHDA and CDR2 SQIVND come from the germline V gene (reference sequence). Documented treatment: some 19 received Ad26.COV2.S at low or high dose, single or two shots; roughly 5 received placebo; per-sample allocation not given. Day 63 after the first vaccine or placebo injection was the time point for sampling. Here immunoSEQ multiplex PCR was the method, and the copy in TCRdb shows in-frame clones only, minus some. The sample holds some 460,000 clones; 80% to 90% are singletons and the top ten take 1.5% to 2%. To note about this clone: Its antigen is still unknown.

The material was peripheral blood, obtained in a trial of Ad26.COV2.S vaccine versus placebo. The genes are TRBV19 and TRBJ2-4, with 9 nucleotides matching TRBD2. This TCR was recovered from a person between 18 and 59 years old who received the Ad26.COV2.S COVID-19 vaccine or a placebo. The CDR3 is CASSTASGAINIQYF. DNA for the CDR3: TGTGCCAGTAGTACGGCTAGCGGGGCGATAAACATTCAGTACTTC.